The sequence of this TCR beta chain was determined in a study of identical twins listed by TCRdb under 2016. About the full investigation: TCR alpha and beta repertoires from monozygotic twins, unrelated adults of various ages and cord blood were deep-sequenced to test whether fetal clonotypes persist. Replicate twin experiments were performed at different times using different library preparation protocols to rule out contamination. On the study overall, not on this receptor specifically: Compared with coincidental sharing between unrelated individuals, out-of-frame TCR alpha sequences shared between twins had an excess of sequences with low generation probability. Fewer insertions were carried by abundant cord blood beta clonotypes; a weaker similar trend was observed in young adult naive repertoires, while no such trend was observed in memory repertoires. Recombination models systematically underestimated out-of-frame TCR alpha sharing in monozygotic twins but agreed with sharing between unrelated individuals. Because the same donors could not be followed over many years, conclusions were based on cross-sectional statistical analysis. Invariant T cells such as MAIT and iNKT could partly confound zero-insertion analyses, though diverse VJ usage argued against this for most clonotypes. Excess twin sharing in beta out-of-frame sequences was weaker because fewer shared sequences lowered the signal-to-noise ratio.

Every donor in the study was a healthy Caucasian. The twin cohort comprised three pairs of female monozygotic twins, all aged roughly 18 to 29 years. The RNA used for TCR libraries was isolated from peripheral blood mononuclear cells. A few counts support this clonotype. Its target antigen remains unknown. No much larger clonotype is one base removed from it; base qualities were not supplied. Libraries came from 5' RACE. The sequencer listed for this sample is Illumina HiSeq 2000. Template switching introduced a universal primer binding site; the final cDNA contained a unique molecular identifier, enabling accurate counting of TCR cDNA molecules. Specific primers in the conserved constant-segment region were used to synthesize first-strand cDNA for TCR alpha and beta chains. To control for contamination, every cDNA library was double barcoded, receiving both a SMART-Mk sample barcode and Illumina barcodes. TruSeq adapter sequences and Illumina sample barcodes were added in two successive PCR steps. The TCR alpha and beta cDNA libraries were sequenced on the Illumina HiSeq platform using custom primers. The paper's data handling went like this. Raw reads were processed with MiGEC to extract unique molecular identifiers, and MiXCR was used to determine CDR3 positions. For each individual, recombination models were inferred using an EM algorithm with the repgenHMM and IGoR tools. The tcR package in R was used for shared clonotype analysis, with sharing normalized by the product of cloneset sizes. To study raw recombination free of thymic and clonal selection effects, out-of-frame nonproductive sequences were analyzed. The public sequencing data were trimmed at Q25 with fastp and processed into clonotypes with MiXCR by TCRdb, which kept only in-frame beta chains. All rows with the same CDR3 protein become a single entry with the most common DNA and genes. Here the V and J calls rest on TCRdb's processing, not on the authors' analysis. The sample data list hundreds of thousands of distinct CDR3 sequences, and approximately 18% of these were observed just once. In total, the top ten clones hold about an eighth of the sample.

The data were also submitted as part of a second study, on T cells expressing NK-cell markers. According to the second study: Three sorted T-cell subsets (CD3+CD56+NKG2C+, CD3+CD56+NKG2C- and CD3+CD56-NKG2C+) from seven to nine donors had their TCR beta-chain repertoires profiled. Among the eight sequenced donors, seven were HCMV-seropositive and one was HCMV-seronegative. To restrict sorting to alphabetaTCR-expressing T cells, an anti-gammadeltaTCR antibody was added in several experiments. In over 5 donors, the dominant CD3+CD56+NKG2C+ clonotypes were among the top 10 CD8+ clonotypes and accounted for 1.0-7.0% of CD8+ T cells. Those dominant clonotypes were again the most abundant among CD3+CD56-NKG2C+ cells in a handful of donors, at roughly 28.3-60.1%. It remained unclear whether the expanded NKG2C-expressing T cell clones were specific for HCMV antigens. All eight donors whose samples were sequenced were randomly selected healthy volunteers, three of them men and five women. A commercial ELISA kit detecting HCMV-specific IgG in serum was used to determine HCMV serostatus. For 5 or 6 donors, unsorted PBMC were also used to sequence bulk peripheral blood T-cell repertoires. MIGEC handled demultiplexing of the reads and grouping by UMI, while MiTCR was used to assemble and quantify clonotypes. Only TCR cDNA sequences supported by at least two reads were kept to exclude erroneous sequences. Downstream repertoire analysis used the tcR package, and clonotypes were matched across fractions by CDR3 nucleotide sequence plus V segment. VDJmatch was used to annotate antigen specificity against VDJdb, with one amino acid substitution in CDR3 permitted.

The TCR sequence derives from a woman between 18 and 29 years old in good health. The source material was PBMCs.

The CDR3 region has the sequence CAISLTSGSNTGELFF. The DNA sequence is given as TGTGCCATCAGCTTAACTAGCGGGAGTAACACCGGGGAGCTGTTTTTT. The chain employs TRBV10-3 and TRBJ2-2; TRBD2 aligns with 11 central bases. CDR1 and CDR2 are drawn from the germline V gene: ENHRY, SYGVKD. For this chain, trimming is 6 bases at the V end and 2 bases at the J end, and the number of junction bases without a gene match is 5. From the cysteine through the phenylalanine, the CDR3 covers 16 amino acids. CDR3 DNA only is kept here, 48 bases in frame from base 1.